This T cell receptor beta chain stems from a study of cytomegalovirus exposure and HLA in healthy donors. Turning to the study itself: An early release of data contained around 80 million unique TCRs, which came from HLA-typed donors. Assignment to the Caucasian-associated ancestry cluster applied to approximately 79% of the approximately 370 genotyped donors.

At collection, donors were nominally healthy, but unrecorded immune exposures were probable. Vbeta (60) and Jbeta (13) primers were used in the PCR. Data came from immunoSEQ multiplex PCR; TCRdb stores just in-frame clones and leaves some out. The sample contains 55,000 to 85,000 clones, 60% to 80% of which appear only once. This clone has just a few counts. V dropped 9 bases and J dropped 7; count of bases not matched to a gene: 12. CDR1 and CDR2 from the germline V gene are LNHDA and SQIVND (reference sequence). The CDR3 consists of 14 residues. Sequencing was performed on PBMCs. J is TRBJ2-1 and V is TRBV19, with TRBD2 matching 7 bases. The TCR originated in a woman aged 40-49 years in good health and CMV-seropositive. The CDR3, as DNA: TGTGCCAGCCTAAAGGCGCAGGGAGGGAATGAGCAGTTCTTC. Translation gives CASLKAQGGNEQFF.